These 19 T cell receptor beta chains originate from one sample sequenced in a study of blood T cell repertoires in COVID-19. Sequencing used immunoSEQ multiplex PCR; TCRdb keeps in-frame clones, though not all of them. The table includes roughly 46,000 clones, 75% to 90% detected once. What was sequenced was peripheral blood. Receptors were obtained from a human donor in a cohort sampled during active COVID-19.

The chain combines TRBV29-1 with TRBJ2-5, with 8 bases matching TRBD2. Per the germline V gene, CDR1 is SQVTM and CDR2 is ANQGSEA. The trim removed 4 bases at V and 5 bases at J, leaving 9 bases unmatched. CDR3 size: 14 residues. The CDR3 loop is CSVVAGGRGETQYF. In DNA form, the CDR3 reads TGCAGCGTTGTGGCGGGGGGCCGGGGGGAGACCCAGTACTTC.

The rearrangement uses TRBV6-5 and TRBJ2-7, with TRBD1 identical over 10 bases. Germline V lookup: CDR1 MNHEY, CDR2 SVGAGI. Trimming took 7 bases from V and 5 from J; bases not matched to a gene: 11. This CDR3 contains 15 residues. This CDR3 is CASTKPGQGGHEQYF. CDR3 DNA sequence: TGTGCCAGCACCAAACCCGGACAGGGGGGCCACGAGCAGTACTTC.

The gene calls are TRBV2 and TRBJ2-3; 8 nucleotides match TRBD2. V trimming: 8 bases; J trimming: 0 bases; junction bases outside the gene matches: 1. The length of the CDR3 is 13 residues. CDR1 is SNHLY and CDR2 is FYNNEI in the germline V gene. CDR3 in amino acids: CASERGSTDTQYF. The DNA of the CDR3 is TGTGCCAGCGAGCGGGGGAGCACAGATACGCAGTATTTT. Full variable domain (rest looked up from reference TRBV2 and TRBJ2-3): EPEVTQTPSHQVTQMGQEVILRCVPISNHLYFYWYRQILGQKVEFLVSFYNNEISEKSEIFDDQFSVERPDGSNFTLKIRSTKLEDSAMYFCASERGSTDTQYFGPGTRLTVL.

The V and J genes are TRBV6-5 and TRBJ1-4; 10 bases map to TRBD1. In germline, CDR1 is MNHEY, CDR2 SVGAGI. The length of the CDR3 is 16 residues. Germline trimming cut 2 bases from V and 4 bases from J; bases unmatched to any gene: 4. The CDR3 nucleotides are TGTGCCAGCAGTTACGGACAGGGGGTGGGTAATGAAAAACTGTTTTTT. Residues: CASSYGQGVGNEKLFF.

The chain uses TRBV5-1 and TRBJ2-3, with 10 bases matching TRBD2. The CDR3 runs 17 residues. The germline V gene encodes CDR1 SGHRS and CDR2 YFSETQ. After removal of 8 bases from V and 1 base from J, the junction contained 13 bases not matched to a gene. CDR3 in amino acids: CARKDGSSGSGTDTQYF. Here the CDR3 DNA reads TGCGCCAGAAAAGACGGGTCTAGCGGGAGTGGCACAGATACGCAGTATTTT.

The V gene is TRBV11-1, the J gene TRBJ2-5, with unresolved D. This CDR3 is built from 14 residues. Germline loops: CDR1 SGHAT, CDR2 FQDESV (reference sequence). Trimming cost V 0 bases and J 2 bases, with 7 bases left between them. This chain's CDR3 is CASSLASSQETQYF. The CDR3 region has the DNA TGTGCCAGCAGCTTAGCGTCCTCGCAAGAGACCCAGTACTTC.

The rearrangement links TRBV11-2 to TRBJ2-5; D gene ambiguous. The length of the CDR3 is 13 residues. Germline V gives CDR1 SGHAT, CDR2 FQNNGV. The V end was cut by 3 bases, the J end by 1 base, with 6 bases between. CDR3 residues: CASSFGFQETQYF. CDR3 nucleotide sequence: TGTGCCAGCAGCTTTGGCTTCCAAGAGACCCAGTACTTC.

This clone was detected a few times. V and J are TRBV7-9 and TRBJ1-2; 9 positions match TRBD1. The CDR3 runs to 16 residues. Trimming cost V 3 bases and J 6 bases; bases outside gene matches: 11. Germline V gene lookup returns CDR1 SEHNR and CDR2 FQNEAQ (reference sequence). The DNA of the CDR3 is TGTGCCAGCAGCTTGGGACAGGGAGATGAAAGGGATGGCTACACCTTC. Amino acids: CASSLGQGDERDGYTF.

This chain links TRBV6-5 with TRBJ2-1, with 7 bases lining up with TRBD1. The CDR3 runs to 12 residues. The germline CDR1 and CDR2 sequences are MNHEY and SVGAGI. With V trimmed by 6 bases and J by 9 bases, 5 bases remained unmatched. Here the CDR3 DNA reads TGTGCCAGCAGCAGAGGGGGCGGTGAGCAGTTCTTC. The encoded protein is CASSRGGGEQFF.

This CDR3 reads CASSFISQAEIFTDTQYF. In DNA form, the CDR3 reads TGTGCCAGCAGCTTTATTTCTCAGGCAGAAATTTTCACAGATACGCAGTATTTT. The chain uses TRBV11-3 and TRBJ2-3; no firm D call. Deletions cut 3 bases from V and 2 bases from J, with 21 bases between. Germline V CDR1 and CDR2: SGHNT, YENEEA. CDR3 length equals 18 residues. Together with reference TRBV11-3 and TRBJ2-3, the CDR3 gives the full variable domain: EAGVVQSPRYKIIEKKQPVAFWCNPISGHNTLYWYLQNLGQGPELLIRYENEEAVDDSQLPKDRFSAERLKGVDSTLKIQPAELGDSAVYLCASSFISQAEIFTDTQYFGPGTRLTVL.

Concerning this clone itself: A junction end diverges from the germline sequence, so it may reflect a read error. The V gene is TRBV4-1, the J gene TRBJ2-4, with 14 positions matching TRBD2. CDR1 and CDR2 from the germline V gene are MGHRA and YSYEKL. The CDR3 has 17 residues. The CDR3: CASSQMTTSGGGNPLDF. In DNA, the CDR3 is TGCGCCAGCAGCCAAATGACGACTAGCGGGGGGGGCAACCCCCTTGACTTC.

The chain employs TRBV5-4 and TRBJ1-2, with D possibly TRBD1 on 5 matching bases. Germline V lookup: CDR1 SGHNT, CDR2 YYREEE (reference sequence). There are 14 residues in the CDR3. The germline V and J ends were trimmed by 2 bases and 7 bases, with 15 bases remaining between them. Here the CDR3 reads CASSLLTPGGGYTF. CDR3 bases: TGTGCCAGCAGCTTATTAACACCGGGGGGTGGCTACACCTTC. Complete variable domain (other parts from reference TRBV5-4 and TRBJ1-2): ETGVTQSPTHLIKTRGQQVTLRCSSQSGHNTVSWYQQALGQGPQFIFQYYREEENGRGNFPPRFSGLQFPNYSSELNVNALELDDSALYLCASSLLTPGGGYTFGSGTRLTVV.

This chain uses TRBV2 with TRBJ1-5, with D unresolved. Trimming removed 6 bases at V and 2 bases at J, with 8 bases between. Germline CDR1 and CDR2: SNHLY and FYNNEI. There are 13 residues in the CDR3. This CDR3 reads CASSQERNQPQHF. CDR3 bases: TGTGCCAGCAGCCAAGAGCGCAATCAGCCCCAGCATTTT. Full variable domain (remainder filled in from reference TRBV2 and TRBJ1-5): EPEVTQTPSHQVTQMGQEVILRCVPISNHLYFYWYRQILGQKVEFLVSFYNNEISEKSEIFDDQFSVERPDGSNFTLKIRSTKLEDSAMYFCASSQERNQPQHFGDGTRLSIL.

This clone was observed a few times. CDR3 DNA: TGCGCCAGCAGCCAAGATACGGCCAGGGTTAATTCACCCCTCCACTTT. Its translation: CASSQDTARVNSPLHF. The genes are TRBV4-1 and TRBJ1-6; D possibly corresponds to TRBD1 (5 bases). CDR3 length: 16 residues. The V end lost 0 bases, the J end lost 6 bases, and 12 bases lay between the germline ends. Germline V gene lookup returns CDR1 MGHRA and CDR2 YSYEKL.

V gene TRBV27 combines with J gene TRBJ1-5; D might be TRBD1 (6 bases). The V gene's germline CDR1 is MNHEY and CDR2 SMNVEV (reference sequence). The CDR3 runs 14 residues. V dropped 6 bases and J dropped 5 bases, with 14 bases sitting between them. CDR3 in DNA: TGTGCCAGCAGCAAAGACGGGGGGCATCAGCCCCAGCATTTT. It is translated as CASSKDGGHQPQHF.

The V gene is TRBV25-1, the J gene TRBJ1-5; TRBD1 aligns across 8 bases. V was pared by 5 bases and J by 0 bases, with 9 bases of the junction left unmatched. The CDR3 sequence is 17 residues long. Germline loops: CDR1 MGHDK, CDR2 SYGVNS. CDR3 DNA sequence: TGTGCCAGCAGTTTCCGGGACAGGCCTTATAGCAATCAGCCCCAGCATTTT. It translates to CASSFRDRPYSNQPQHF.

The chain employs TRBV5-6 and TRBJ2-7, with 8 nucleotides matching TRBD2. V lost 3 bases to trimming and J lost 4 bases; unmatched junction nucleotides: 3. Germline V lookup: CDR1 SGHDT, CDR2 YYEEEE. This CDR3 comprises 13 residues. CDR3 residues: CASSSPGGYEQYF. The CDR3 bases are TGTGCCAGCAGCTCGCCGGGGGGGTACGAGCAGTACTTC. The complete variable domain, with remaining parts taken from reference TRBV5-6 and TRBJ2-7, reads DAGVTQSPTHLIKTRGQQVTLRCSPKSGHDTVSWYQQALGQGPQFIFQYYEEEERQRGNFPDRFSGHQFPNYSSELNVNALLLGDSALYLCASSSPGGYEQYFGPGTRLTVT.

This clone was seen only once. The rearrangement joins TRBV19 to TRBJ1-3; D unresolved. Trimming removed 10 bases at V and 3 bases at J, with 13 bases between. The germline gives CDR1 LNHDA, CDR2 SQIVND (reference sequence). This CDR3 has 13 amino acids. The CDR3 DNA follows: TGTGCCACCGACCACGGGATTGGAAACACCATATATTTT. It specifies CATDHGIGNTIYF.

The chain recombines TRBV11-2 with TRBJ2-7; maybe TRBD1 (5 bases). CDR3 size: 13 residues. Trimming removed 3 bases at V and 2 bases at J, with 8 bases between. The germline gives CDR1 SGHAT, CDR2 FQNNGV. DNA for the CDR3: TGTGCCAGCAGCTTCGACAGCACCTACGAGCAGTACTTC. It is translated as CASSFDSTYEQYF.